One TCR beta chain is described in this entry. Its antigen is not identified. The data belong to a study of T cells in localized non-small cell lung cancer. Overall study findings and caveats: Longer overall survival associated with higher blood T cell density; shorter survival with higher adjacent-lung clonality. A median of approximately 60 of the top 100 tumor clones appeared in adjacent lung, which was paired and uninvolved. Clonality of T cells reached its maximum in uninvolved adjacent lung, surpassing tumor.

Sequencing was performed with immunoSEQ multiplex PCR; in TCRdb, only in-frame clones are kept and a portion is missing. Of 1,500 or so clones listed, around 25% were seen once; the top ten hold approximately 20%. The V end lost 8 bases, the J end lost 6 bases, and 19 bases lay between the germline ends. CDR3 length: 15 residues. Germline lookup yields CDR1 MGHDK and CDR2 SYGVNS. V is TRBV25-1 and J is TRBJ2-2; the D gene is possibly TRBD2 (6 bases). This TCR derives from a male donor older than 55 with stage II squamous cell lung carcinoma. This specimen was lung tumor tissue, taken before any cancer treatment. The chain's CDR3 is CASGDSRGTAGELFF. The CDR3 region has the DNA TGTGCCAGCGGGGACTCAAGAGGGACGGCCGGGGAGCTGTTTTTT. The full variable domain, completed using reference TRBV25-1 and TRBJ2-2, is EADIYQTPRYLVIGTGKKITLECSQTMGHDKMYWYQQDPGMELHLIHYSYGVNSTEKGDLSSESTVSRIRTEHFPLTLESARPSHTSQYLCASGDSRGTAGELFFGEGSRLTVL.